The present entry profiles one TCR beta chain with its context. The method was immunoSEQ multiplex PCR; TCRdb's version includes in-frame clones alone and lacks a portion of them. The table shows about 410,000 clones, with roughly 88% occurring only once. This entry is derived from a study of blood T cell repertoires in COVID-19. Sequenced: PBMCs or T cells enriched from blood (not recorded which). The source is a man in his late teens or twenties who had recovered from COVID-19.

This CDR3 reads CASSESSRLVLDDEKLFF. CDR3 nucleotide sequence: TGTGCCAGCAGTGAATCGTCGAGGTTGGTACTAGATGATGAAAAACTGTTTTTT. The J gene is TRBJ1-4, the V gene TRBV6-1; D not certain. The CDR3 has 18 residues. Germline loops: CDR1 MNHNS, CDR2 SASEGT. The V end lost 2 bases, the J end lost 6 bases, and 22 bases lay between the germline ends.